The clone carrying this T cell receptor (beta chain) was recorded a few times. The V and J ends lost 10 bases and 5 bases, in that order; junction bases with no gene match: 9. This CDR3 comprises 15 residues. CDR1 is MNHNS, CDR2 SASEGT, per germline. The sample is drawn from a study of blood T cells in healthy people across ages. A J-beta primer mix and a sample-barcoded 5' primer were used in a second PCR of about 7 to 12 cycles. TCRdb recomputed calls from the 5' RACE reads with MiXCR, one row per CDR3 protein. This sample has hundreds of thousands of distinct CDR3 sequences, with about 52% found just once.

The sequence was obtained from a woman aged 55 to 70 in good health. This rearrangement joins TRBV6-1 to TRBJ2-5; 14 bases map to TRBD2. Input material: blood. This CDR3 is CATEGLAGVSETQYF. The CDR3 nucleotides read TGTGCCACCGAGGGACTAGCGGGAGTGAGTGAGACCCAGTACTTC.